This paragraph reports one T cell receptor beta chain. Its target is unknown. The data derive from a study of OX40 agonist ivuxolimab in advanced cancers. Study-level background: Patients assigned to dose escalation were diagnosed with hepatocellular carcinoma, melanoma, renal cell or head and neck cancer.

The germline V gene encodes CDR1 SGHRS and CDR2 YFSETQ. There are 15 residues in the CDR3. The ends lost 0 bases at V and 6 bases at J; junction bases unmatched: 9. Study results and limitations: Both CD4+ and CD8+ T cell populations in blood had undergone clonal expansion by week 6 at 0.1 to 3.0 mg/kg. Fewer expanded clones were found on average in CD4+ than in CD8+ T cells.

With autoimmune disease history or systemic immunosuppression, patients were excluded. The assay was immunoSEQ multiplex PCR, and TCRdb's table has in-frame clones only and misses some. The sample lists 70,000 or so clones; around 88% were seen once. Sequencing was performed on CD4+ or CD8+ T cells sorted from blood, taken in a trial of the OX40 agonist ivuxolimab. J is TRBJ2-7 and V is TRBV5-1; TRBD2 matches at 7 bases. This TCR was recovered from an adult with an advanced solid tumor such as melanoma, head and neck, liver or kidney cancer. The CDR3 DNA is TGCGCCAGCAGCTTGGGGACTAGGTGGTCGAGCGAGCAGTACTTC. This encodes CASSLGTRWSSEQYF. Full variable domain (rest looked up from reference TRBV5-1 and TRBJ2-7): KAGVTQTPRYLIKTRGQQVTLSCSPISGHRSVSWYQQTPGQGLQFLFEYFSETQRNKGNFPGRFSGRQFSNSRSEMNVSTLELGDSALYLCASSLGTRWSSEQYFGPGTRLTVT.